Listed below are T cell receptor beta chains from one sample, sequenced in a study of blood T cell repertoires in COVID-19. Produced via immunoSEQ multiplex PCR; TCRdb's table is partial and in-frame only. The data contain 14,000 or so clones, more than 65% of them singletons. The material sequenced was peripheral blood. These receptors originate from a woman in her forties or fifties with active or convalescent COVID-19. CDR3s include the opening cysteine and the closing phenylalanine or tryptophan. The D gene is left open where the match is weak. The listing skips clone size in some rows; elsewhere it reads once, few, many or a size class.

once	TRBV7-6	TRBJ2-2	NA	CASSLGVENTGELFF	TGTGCCAGCAGCTTAGGCGTTGAGAACACCGGGGAGCTGTTTTTT
NA	TRBV7-9	TRBJ2-3	NA	CASVKQGPGTDTQYF	TGTGCCAGCGTGAAACAGGGACCAGGAACAGATACGCAGTATTTT
few	TRBV7-8	TRBJ2-1	TRBD1	CASSQTGDNEQFF	TGTGCCAGCAGCCAGACAGGGGACAATGAGCAGTTCTTC
NA	TRBV5-1	TRBJ1-1	TRBD1	CASSPPRTGEAFF	TGCGCCAGCAGCCCCCCAAGGACAGGGGAAGCTTTCTTT
NA	TRBV28	TRBJ2-2	TRBD2	CAITSGGDNTGELFF	TGTGCCATCACTAGCGGGGGGGACAACACCGGGGAGCTGTTTTTT
NA	TRBV5-1	TRBJ2-3	TRBD2	CASSLVLAGGSTDTQYF	TGCGCCAGCAGCTTGGTTCTGGCGGGGGGAAGCACAGATACGCAGTATTTT
NA	TRBV11-3	TRBJ2-2	TRBD1	CASSRRTGNTGELFF	TGTGCCAGCAGCCGAAGGACAGGGAATACCGGGGAGCTGTTTTTT
NA	TRBV7-6	TRBJ2-7	TRBD2	CASSLSPGLGRYEQYF	TGTGCCAGCAGCTTATCGCCGGGACTAGGACGATACGAGCAGTACTTC
NA	TRBV27	TRBJ2-1	NA	CASSLWALNNEQFF	TGTGCCAGCAGTTTATGGGCCCTCAACAATGAGCAGTTCTTC
NA	TRBV2	TRBJ2-5	NA	CASTYGDSRTQYF	TGTGCCAGCACCTACGGGGACTCCAGGACCCAGTACTTC
NA	TRBV11-2	TRBJ2-2	NA	CASSPGTRRLANTGELFF	TGTGCCAGCAGCCCGGGGACCCGAAGACTAGCGAACACCGGGGAGCTGTTTTTT
NA	TRBV29-1	TRBJ1-2	NA	CSVDFQVHSYTF	TGCAGCGTTGATTTCCAGGTACACAGCTACACCTTC
once	TRBV7-9	TRBJ2-1	TRBD2	CASSHRTSALGEQFF	TGTGCCAGCAGCCACCGGACTAGCGCCTTGGGTGAGCAGTTCTTC
once	TRBV5-1	TRBJ1-5	TRBD1	CASSLGGQGNNQPQHF	TGCGCCAGCAGCTTGGGGGGACAGGGAAACAATCAGCCCCAGCATTTT
NA	TRBV13	TRBJ1-1	TRBD1	CASSLGQGNTEAFF	TGTGCCAGCAGCTTGGGACAGGGGAACACTGAAGCTTTCTTT